Presented here are 2 T cell receptor beta chains from one specimen sequenced in a study of T-cell memory formation after mild COVID-19. TCRdb called the 5' RACE reads again in MiXCR, with one record for every CDR3 protein. The sample consists of 200,000 to 300,000 distinct CDR3 sequences, 16% of them appearing once. The specimen sequenced was PBMCs or a T cell subset sorted from them (not recorded which). Receptor source: a young man who had mild COVID-19 (a few samples of this study predate the infection). Cell type and time point are not known.

The chain employs TRBV18 and TRBJ2-3; D is perhaps TRBD1 (6 bases). V gave up 6 bases and J gave up 0 bases, with 13 bases separating them. This CDR3 has 15 residues. The germline V gene encodes CDR1 KGHSH and CDR2 LQKENI. Written as DNA, the CDR3 is TGTGCCAGCTCCCCTATAGGGGGTAGCACAGATACGCAGTATTTT. Translating it yields CASSPIGGSTDTQYF.

This clonotype turned up a few times. The chain links TRBV12-3 or TRBV12-4 to TRBJ2-3; D uncertain. Trimming left V 5 bases short and J 6 bases short, with 9 bases between. The CDR3 totals 12 residues. The CDR3 protein is CASSINSDTQYF. CDR3 coding DNA: TGTGCCAGCAGTATTAATTCGGATACGCAGTATTTT.